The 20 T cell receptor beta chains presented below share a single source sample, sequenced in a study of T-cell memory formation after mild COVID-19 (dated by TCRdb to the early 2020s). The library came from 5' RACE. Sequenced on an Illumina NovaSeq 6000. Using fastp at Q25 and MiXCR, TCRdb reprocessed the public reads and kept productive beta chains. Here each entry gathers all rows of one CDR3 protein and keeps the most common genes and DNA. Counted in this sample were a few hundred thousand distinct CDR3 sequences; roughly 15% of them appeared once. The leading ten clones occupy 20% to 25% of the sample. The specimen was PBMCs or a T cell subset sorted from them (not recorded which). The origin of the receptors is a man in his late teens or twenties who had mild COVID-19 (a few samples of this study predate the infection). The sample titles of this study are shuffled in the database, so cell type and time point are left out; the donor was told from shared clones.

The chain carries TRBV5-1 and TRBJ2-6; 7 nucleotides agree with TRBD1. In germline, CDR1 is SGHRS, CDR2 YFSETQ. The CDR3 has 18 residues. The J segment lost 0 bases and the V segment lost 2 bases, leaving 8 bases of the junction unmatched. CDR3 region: CASSLLTGFRSGANVLTF. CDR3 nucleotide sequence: TGCGCCAGCAGCTTACTGACAGGGTTCCGCTCTGGGGCCAACGTCCTGACTTTC.

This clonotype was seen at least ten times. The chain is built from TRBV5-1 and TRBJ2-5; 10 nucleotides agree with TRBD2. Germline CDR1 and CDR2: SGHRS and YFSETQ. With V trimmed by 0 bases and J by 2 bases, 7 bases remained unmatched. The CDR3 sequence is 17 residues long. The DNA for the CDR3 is TGCGCCAGCAGCTTGGATTCTAGCGGGGGACTTCAAGAGACCCAGTACTTC. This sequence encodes CASSLDSSGGLQETQYF.

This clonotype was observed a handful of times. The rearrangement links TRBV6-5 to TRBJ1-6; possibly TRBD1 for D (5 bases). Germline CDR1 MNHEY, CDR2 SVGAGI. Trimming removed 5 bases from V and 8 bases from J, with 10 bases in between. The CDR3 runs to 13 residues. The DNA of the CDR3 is TGTGCCAGCAGTGGGGGGGGGTATTCACCCCTCCACTTT. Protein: CASSGGGYSPLHF.

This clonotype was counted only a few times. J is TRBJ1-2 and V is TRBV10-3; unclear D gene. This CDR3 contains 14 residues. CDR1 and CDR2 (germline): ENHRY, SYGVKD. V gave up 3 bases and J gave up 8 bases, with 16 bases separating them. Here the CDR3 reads CAISDLESVEGYTF. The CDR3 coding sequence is TGTGCCATCAGTGACCTCGAGTCTGTTGAGGGCTACACCTTC.

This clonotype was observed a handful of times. Here the CDR3 reads CASSRGWVEQYV. The DNA for the CDR3 is TGCGCCAGCAGTCGGGGGTGGGTCGAGCAGTACGTC. The chain carries TRBV10-2 and TRBJ2-7, with a possible D match to TRBD2 (6 bases). The CDR3 covers 12 residues. In germline, CDR1 is WSHSY, CDR2 SAAADI. Trimming cost V 5 bases and J 6 bases, with 11 bases left between them.

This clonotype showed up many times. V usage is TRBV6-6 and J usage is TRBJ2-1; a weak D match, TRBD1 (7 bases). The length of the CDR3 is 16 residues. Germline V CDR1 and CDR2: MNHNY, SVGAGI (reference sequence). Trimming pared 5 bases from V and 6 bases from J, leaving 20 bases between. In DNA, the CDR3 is TGTGCCAGCAGTGGATGGACCGGGGGACAGTTCAATGAGCAGTTCTTC. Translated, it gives CASSGWTGGQFNEQFF.

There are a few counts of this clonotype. This CDR3 is CAISESGGRDYGYTF. The DNA of the CDR3 is TGTGCCATCAGTGAATCAGGGGGACGAGACTATGGCTACACCTTC. The chain couples TRBV10-3 to TRBJ1-2, with TRBD1 matching over 7 bases. After removal of 3 bases from V and 3 bases from J, the junction contained 7 bases not matched to a gene. The V gene's germline CDR1 is ENHRY and CDR2 SYGVKD. The CDR3 sequence is 15 residues long.

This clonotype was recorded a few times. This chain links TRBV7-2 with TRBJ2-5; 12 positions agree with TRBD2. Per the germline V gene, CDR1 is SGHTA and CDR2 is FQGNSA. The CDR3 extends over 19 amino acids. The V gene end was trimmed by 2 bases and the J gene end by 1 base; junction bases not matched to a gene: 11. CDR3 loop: CASSLTGPSGGAPQETQYF. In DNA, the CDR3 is TGTGCCAGCAGCTTAACAGGGCCTAGCGGGGGGGCCCCCCAAGAGACCCAGTACTTC.

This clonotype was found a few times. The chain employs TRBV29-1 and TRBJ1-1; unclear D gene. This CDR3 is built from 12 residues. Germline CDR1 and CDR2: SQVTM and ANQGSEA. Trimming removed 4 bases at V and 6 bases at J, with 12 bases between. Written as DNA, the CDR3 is TGCAGCGTTGTAACAGCTATACCTGAAGCTTTCTTT. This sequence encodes CSVVTAIPEAFF. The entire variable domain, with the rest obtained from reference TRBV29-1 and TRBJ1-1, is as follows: SAVISQKPSRDICQRGTSLTIQCQVDSQVTMMFWYRQQPGQSLTLIATANQGSEATYESGFVIDKFPISRPNLTFSTLTVSNMSPEDSSIYLCSVVTAIPEAFFGQGTRLTVV.

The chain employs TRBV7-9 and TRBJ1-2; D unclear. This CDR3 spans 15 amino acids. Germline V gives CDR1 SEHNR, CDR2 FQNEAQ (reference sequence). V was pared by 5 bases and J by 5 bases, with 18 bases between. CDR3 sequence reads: CASSPGLPDLYGYTF. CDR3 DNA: TGTGCCAGCAGCCCTGGGTTACCCGACTTATATGGCTACACCTTC.

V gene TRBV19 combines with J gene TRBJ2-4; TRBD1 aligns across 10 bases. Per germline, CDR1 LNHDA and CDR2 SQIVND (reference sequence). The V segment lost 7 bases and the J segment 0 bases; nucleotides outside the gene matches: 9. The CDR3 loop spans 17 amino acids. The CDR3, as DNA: TGTGCCAGTAATTCGGGACAGGGGCCGAGAGCCAAAAACATTCAGTACTTC. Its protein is CASNSGQGPRAKNIQYF.

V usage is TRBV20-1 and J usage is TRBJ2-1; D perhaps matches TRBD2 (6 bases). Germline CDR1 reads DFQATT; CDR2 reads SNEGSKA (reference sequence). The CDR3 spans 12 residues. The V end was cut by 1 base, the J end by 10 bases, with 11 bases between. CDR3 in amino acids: CSARGGRGEQFF. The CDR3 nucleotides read TGCAGTGCTAGAGGGGGCCGGGGGGAGCAGTTCTTC.

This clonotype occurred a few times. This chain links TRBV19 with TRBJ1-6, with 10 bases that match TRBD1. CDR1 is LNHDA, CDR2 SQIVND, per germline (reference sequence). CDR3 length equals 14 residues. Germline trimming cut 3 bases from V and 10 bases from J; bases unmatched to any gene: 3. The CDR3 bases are TGTGCCAGTAGTATTGGACAGGGGGACTCACCCCTCCACTTT. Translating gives CASSIGQGDSPLHF.

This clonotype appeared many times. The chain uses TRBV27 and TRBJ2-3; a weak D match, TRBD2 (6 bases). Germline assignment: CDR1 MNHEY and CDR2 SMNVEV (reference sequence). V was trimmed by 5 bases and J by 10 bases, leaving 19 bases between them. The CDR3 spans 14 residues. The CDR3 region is CASSEGLASGSQYF. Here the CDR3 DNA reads TGTGCCAGCAGTGAGGGACTGGCCTCCGGATCGCAGTATTTT.

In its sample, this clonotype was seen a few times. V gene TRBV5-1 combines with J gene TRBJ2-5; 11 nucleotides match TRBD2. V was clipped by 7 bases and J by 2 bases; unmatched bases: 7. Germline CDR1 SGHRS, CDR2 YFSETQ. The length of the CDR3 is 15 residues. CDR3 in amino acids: CASASIAGGQETQYF. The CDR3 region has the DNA TGCGCCAGCGCCTCCATAGCGGGGGGGCAAGAGACCCAGTACTTC.

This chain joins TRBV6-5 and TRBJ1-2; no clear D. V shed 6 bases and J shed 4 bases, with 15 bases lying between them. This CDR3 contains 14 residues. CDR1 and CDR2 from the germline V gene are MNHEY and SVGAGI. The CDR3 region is CASRTGQGGYGYTF. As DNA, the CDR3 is TGTGCCAGCAGAACCGGGCAAGGTGGCTATGGCTACACCTTC.

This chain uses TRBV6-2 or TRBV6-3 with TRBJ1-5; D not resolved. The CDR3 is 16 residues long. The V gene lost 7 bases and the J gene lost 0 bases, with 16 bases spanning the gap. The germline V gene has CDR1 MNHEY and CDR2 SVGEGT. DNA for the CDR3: TGTGCCAGCAATGAACTGGACCGACTTAGCAATCAGCCCCAGCATTTT. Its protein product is CASNELDRLSNQPQHF.

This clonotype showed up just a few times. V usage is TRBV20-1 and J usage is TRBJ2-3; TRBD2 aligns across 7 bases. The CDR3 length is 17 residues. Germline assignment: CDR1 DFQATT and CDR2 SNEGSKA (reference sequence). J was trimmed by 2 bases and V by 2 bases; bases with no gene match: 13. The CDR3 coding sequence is TGCAGTGCTAGAAAAGTCCTAGCGGTCGGTTTCACAGATACGCAGTATTTT. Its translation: CSARKVLAVGFTDTQYF.

Here the CDR3 reads CASSPPGRANEKLFF. CDR3 nucleotide sequence: TGTGCCAGCAGTCCACCGGGTCGGGCTAATGAAAAACTGTTTTTT. The chain couples TRBV27 to TRBJ1-4; D gene uncertain. Germline CDR1 MNHEY, CDR2 SMNVEV (reference sequence). V gave up 5 bases and J gave up 3 bases, with 13 bases separating them. CDR3 length: 15 residues.

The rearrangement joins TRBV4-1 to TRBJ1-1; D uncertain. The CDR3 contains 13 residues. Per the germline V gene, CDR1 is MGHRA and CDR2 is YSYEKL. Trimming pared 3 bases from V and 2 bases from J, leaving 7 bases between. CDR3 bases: TGCGCCAGCAGCCATAAGGGCAACACTGAAGCTTTCTTT. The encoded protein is CASSHKGNTEAFF.